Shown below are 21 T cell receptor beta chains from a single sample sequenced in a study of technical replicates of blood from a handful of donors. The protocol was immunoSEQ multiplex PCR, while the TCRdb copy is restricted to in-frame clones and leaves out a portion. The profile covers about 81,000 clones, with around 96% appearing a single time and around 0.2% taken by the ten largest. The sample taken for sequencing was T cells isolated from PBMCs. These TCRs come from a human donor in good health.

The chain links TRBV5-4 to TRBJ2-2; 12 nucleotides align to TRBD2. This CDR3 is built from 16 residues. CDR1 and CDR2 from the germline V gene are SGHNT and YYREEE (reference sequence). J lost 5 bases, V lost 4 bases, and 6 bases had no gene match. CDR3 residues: CASSNLAGGRTGELFF. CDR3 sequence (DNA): TGTGCCAGCAGCAACCTAGCGGGAGGGCGGACCGGGGAGCTGTTTTTT.

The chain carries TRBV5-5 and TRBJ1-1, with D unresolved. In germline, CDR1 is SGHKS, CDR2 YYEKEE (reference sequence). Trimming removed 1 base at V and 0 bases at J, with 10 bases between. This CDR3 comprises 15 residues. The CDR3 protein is CASSLYAGLNTEAFF. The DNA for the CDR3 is TGTGCCAGCAGCTTGTACGCGGGTTTGAACACTGAAGCTTTCTTT.

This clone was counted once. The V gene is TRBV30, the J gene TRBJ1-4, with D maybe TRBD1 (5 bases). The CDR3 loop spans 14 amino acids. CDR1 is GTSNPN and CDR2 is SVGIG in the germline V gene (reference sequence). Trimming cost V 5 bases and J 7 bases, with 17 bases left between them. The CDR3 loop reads CAWSMRTFSEKLFF. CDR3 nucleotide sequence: TGTGCCTGGTCCATGAGGACATTTTCTGAAAAACTGTTTTTT.

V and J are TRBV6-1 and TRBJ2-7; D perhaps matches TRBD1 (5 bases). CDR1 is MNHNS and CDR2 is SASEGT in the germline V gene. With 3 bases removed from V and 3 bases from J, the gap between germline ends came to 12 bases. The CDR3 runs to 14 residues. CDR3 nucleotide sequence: TGTGCCAGCAGTGAGTATCAGGGAAACTACGAGCAGTACTTC. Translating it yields CASSEYQGNYEQYF.

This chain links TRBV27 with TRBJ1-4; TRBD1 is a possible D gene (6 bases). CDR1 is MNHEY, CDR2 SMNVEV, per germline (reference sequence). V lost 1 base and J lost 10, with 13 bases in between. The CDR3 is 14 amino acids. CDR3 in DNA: TGTGCCAGCAGTTTATATGGGGGCGGTGGAAAACTGTTTTTT. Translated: CASSLYGGGGKLFF.

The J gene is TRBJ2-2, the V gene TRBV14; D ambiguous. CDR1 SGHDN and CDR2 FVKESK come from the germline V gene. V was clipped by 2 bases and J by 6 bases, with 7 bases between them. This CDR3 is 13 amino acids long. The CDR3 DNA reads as TGTGCCAGCAGCCAATCAGAAGCCGGGGAGCTGTTTTTT. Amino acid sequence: CASSQSEAGELFF. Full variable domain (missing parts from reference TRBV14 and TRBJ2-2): EAGVTQFPSHSVIEKGQTVTLRCDPISGHDNLYWYRRVMGKEIKFLLHFVKESKQDESGMPNNRFLAERTGGTYSTLKVQPAELEDSGVYFCASSQSEAGELFFGEGSRLTVL.

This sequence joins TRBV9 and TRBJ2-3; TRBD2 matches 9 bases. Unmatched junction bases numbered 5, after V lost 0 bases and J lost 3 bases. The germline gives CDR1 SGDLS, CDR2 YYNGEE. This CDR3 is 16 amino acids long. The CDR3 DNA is TGTGCCAGCAGCGTAGTCCCTAGCGGGGTTACAGATACGCAGTATTTT. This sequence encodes CASSVVPSGVTDTQYF.

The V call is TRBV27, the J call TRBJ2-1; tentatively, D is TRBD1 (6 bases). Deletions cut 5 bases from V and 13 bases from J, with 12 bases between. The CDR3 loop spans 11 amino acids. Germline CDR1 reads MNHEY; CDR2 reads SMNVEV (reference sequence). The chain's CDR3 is CASSPGHSQFF. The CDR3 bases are TGTGCCAGCAGTCCGGGACACTCCCAGTTCTTC.

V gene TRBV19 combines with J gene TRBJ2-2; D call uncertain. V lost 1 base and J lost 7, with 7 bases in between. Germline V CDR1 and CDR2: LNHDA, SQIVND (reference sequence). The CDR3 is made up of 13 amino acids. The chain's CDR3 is CASSIVPVGELFF. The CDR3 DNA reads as TGTGCCAGTAGTATAGTCCCTGTCGGGGAGCTGTTTTTT.

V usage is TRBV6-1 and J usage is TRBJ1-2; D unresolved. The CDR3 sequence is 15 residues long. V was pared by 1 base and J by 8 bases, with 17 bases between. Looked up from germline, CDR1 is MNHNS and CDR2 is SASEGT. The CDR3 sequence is CASSEVAFGGFGYTF. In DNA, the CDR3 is TGTGCCAGCAGTGAAGTAGCTTTTGGAGGGTTCGGCTACACCTTC.

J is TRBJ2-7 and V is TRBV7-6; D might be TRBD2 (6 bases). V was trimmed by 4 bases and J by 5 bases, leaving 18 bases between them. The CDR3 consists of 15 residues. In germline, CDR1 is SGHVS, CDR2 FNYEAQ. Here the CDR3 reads CASSSGAGHPNEQYF. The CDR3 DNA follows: TGTGCCAGCAGCTCTGGGGCGGGGCACCCAAACGAGCAGTACTTC.

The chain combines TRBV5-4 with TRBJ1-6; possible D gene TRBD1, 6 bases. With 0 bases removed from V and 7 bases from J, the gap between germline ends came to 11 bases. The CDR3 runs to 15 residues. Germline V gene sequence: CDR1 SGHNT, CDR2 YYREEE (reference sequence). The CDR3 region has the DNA TGTGCCAGCAGCTTGGACAGGGATTGGAATTCACCCCTCCACTTT. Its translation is CASSLDRDWNSPLHF.

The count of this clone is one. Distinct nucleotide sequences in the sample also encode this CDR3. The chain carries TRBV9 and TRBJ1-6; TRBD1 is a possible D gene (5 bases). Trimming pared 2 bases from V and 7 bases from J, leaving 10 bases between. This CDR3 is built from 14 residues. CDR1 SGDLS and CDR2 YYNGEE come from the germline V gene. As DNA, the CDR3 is TGTGCCAGCAGCGTTGGGCAGGGAAATTCACCCCTCCACTTT. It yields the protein CASSVGQGNSPLHF. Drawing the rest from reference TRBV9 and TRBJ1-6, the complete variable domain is DSGVTQTPKHLITATGQRVTLRCSPRSGDLSVYWYQQSLDQGLQFLIQYYNGEERAKGNILERFSAQQFPDLHSELNLSSLELGDSALYFCASSVGQGNSPLHFGNGTRLTVT.

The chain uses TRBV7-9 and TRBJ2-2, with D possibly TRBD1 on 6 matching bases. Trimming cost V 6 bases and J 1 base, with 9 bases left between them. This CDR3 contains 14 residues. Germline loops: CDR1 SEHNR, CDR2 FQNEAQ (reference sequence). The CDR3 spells CASRQQGNTGELFF. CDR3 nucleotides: TGTGCCAGCAGACAACAGGGGAACACCGGGGAGCTGTTTTTT.

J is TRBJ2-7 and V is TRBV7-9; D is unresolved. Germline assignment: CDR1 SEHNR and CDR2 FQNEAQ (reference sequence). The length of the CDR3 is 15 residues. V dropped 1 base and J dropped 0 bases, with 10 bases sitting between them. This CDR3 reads CASSLVPGISYEQYF. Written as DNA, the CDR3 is TGTGCCAGCAGCTTAGTCCCAGGAATCTCCTACGAGCAGTACTTC.

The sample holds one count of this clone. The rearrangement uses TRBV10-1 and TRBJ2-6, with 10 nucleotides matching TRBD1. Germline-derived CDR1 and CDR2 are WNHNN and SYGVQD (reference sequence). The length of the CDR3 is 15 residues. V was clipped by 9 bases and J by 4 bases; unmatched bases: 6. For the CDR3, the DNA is TGCGCCAGTGGACAGGGGGTAGCAGGGGCCAACGTCCTGACTTTC. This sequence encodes CASGQGVAGANVLTF.

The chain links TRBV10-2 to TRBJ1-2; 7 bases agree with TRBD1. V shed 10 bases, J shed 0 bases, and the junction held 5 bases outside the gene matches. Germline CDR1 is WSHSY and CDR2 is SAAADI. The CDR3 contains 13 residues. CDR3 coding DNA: TGCGCCACCAGACAGGGTTCTAACTATGGCTACACCTTC. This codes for CATRQGSNYGYTF.

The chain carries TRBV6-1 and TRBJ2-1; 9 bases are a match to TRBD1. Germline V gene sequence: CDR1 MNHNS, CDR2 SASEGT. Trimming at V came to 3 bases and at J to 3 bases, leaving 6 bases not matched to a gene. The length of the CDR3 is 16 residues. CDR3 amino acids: CASSDVGTGHYNEQFF. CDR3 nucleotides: TGTGCCAGCAGTGACGTCGGGACAGGGCACTACAATGAGCAGTTCTTC.

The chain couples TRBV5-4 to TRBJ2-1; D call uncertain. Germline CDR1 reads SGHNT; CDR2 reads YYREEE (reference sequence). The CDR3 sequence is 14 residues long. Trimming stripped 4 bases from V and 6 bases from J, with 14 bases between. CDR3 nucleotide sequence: TGTGCCAGCAGCAGCCAGACATTACCCAATGAGCAGTTCTTC. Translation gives CASSSQTLPNEQFF.

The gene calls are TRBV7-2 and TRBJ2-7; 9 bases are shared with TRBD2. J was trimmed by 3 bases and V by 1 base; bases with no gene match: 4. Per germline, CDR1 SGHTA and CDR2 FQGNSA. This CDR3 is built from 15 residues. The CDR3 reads CASSLVAGADYEQYF. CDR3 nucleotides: TGTGCCAGCAGCTTAGTAGCGGGGGCAGACTACGAGCAGTACTTC.

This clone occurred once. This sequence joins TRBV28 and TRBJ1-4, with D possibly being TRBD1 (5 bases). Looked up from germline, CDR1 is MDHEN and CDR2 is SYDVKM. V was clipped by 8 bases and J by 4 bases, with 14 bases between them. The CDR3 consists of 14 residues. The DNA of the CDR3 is TGTGCCAGCCGTACCGACAGTTATAATGAAAAACTGTTTTTT. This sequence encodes CASRTDSYNEKLFF.